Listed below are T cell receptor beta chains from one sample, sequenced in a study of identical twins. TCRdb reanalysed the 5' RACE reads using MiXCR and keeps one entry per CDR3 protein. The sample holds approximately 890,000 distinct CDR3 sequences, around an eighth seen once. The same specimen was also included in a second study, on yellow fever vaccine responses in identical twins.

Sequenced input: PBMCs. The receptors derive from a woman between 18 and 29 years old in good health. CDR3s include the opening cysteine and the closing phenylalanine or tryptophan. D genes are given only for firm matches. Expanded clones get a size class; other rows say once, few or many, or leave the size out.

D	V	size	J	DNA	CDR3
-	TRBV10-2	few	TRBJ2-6	TGCGCCGGGCTGTGCTCTGGGGCCAACGTCCTGACTTTC	CAGLCSGANVLTF
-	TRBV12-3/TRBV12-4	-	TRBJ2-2	TGTGCCAGCAACATACAGGGGAACACCGGGGAGCTGTTTTTT	CASNIQGNTGELFF
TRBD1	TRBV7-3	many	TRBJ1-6	TGTGCCAGCAGCCCACGCGGCCAAGACAGGGGTAATTCACCCCTCCACTTT	CASSPRGQDRGNSPLHF
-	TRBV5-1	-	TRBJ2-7	TGCGCCAGCAGCCCAGGGTACGGGGACTACGAGCAGTACTTC	CASSPGYGDYEQYF
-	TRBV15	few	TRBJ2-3	TGTGCCACCGGTGAAACAGATACGCAGTATTTT	CATGETDTQYF
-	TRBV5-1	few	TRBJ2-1	TGCGCCAGCAGCTTGGCCAATATAGGGAATGAGCAGTTCTTC	CASSLANIGNEQFF
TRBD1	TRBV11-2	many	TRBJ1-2	TGTGCCAGCAGCTTAGGAGGGACAGGGGGCGCCTATGGCTACACCTTC	CASSLGGTGGAYGYTF
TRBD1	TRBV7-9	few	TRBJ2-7	TGTGCCAGCAGCTACCCATCGACAGGGGGCGGGTACGAGCAGTACTTC	CASSYPSTGGGYEQYF
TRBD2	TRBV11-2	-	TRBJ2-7	TGTGCCAGCAGCTTAGGTCCTAGCGGGAGCTCCTACGAGCAGTACTTC	CASSLGPSGSSYEQYF
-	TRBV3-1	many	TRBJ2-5	TGTGCCAGCAGCCGACAACCGGGAAGAGCCCAAGAGACCCAGTACTTC	CASSRQPGRAQETQYF
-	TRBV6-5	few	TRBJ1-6	TGTGCCAGCAGTTTATCGCAGGGAAATTCACCCCTCCACTTT	CASSLSQGNSPLHF
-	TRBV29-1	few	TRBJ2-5	TGCAGCGTTGATAACCCAGACTGGCACGCCGGGGAGACCCAGTACTTC	CSVDNPDWHAGETQYF
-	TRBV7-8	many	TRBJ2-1	TGTGCCAGCAGCCCGTGGACCAACAATGAGCAGTTCTTC	CASSPWTNNEQFF
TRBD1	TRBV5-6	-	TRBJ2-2	TGTGCCAGCAGCTCGGACAGGGTATGGACCGGGGAGCTGTTTTTT	CASSSDRVWTGELFF
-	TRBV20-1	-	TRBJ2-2	TGCAGTGCCACCAAGGGAGCTAACACCGGGGAGCTGTTTTTT	CSATKGANTGELFF
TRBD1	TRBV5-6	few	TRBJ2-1	TGTGCCAGCAGCTTGGGGACAGGGAAGGTGACCTACAATGAGCAGTTCTTC	CASSLGTGKVTYNEQFF
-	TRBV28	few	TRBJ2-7	TGTGCCAGCAGTTTAGAGGTAGGGTATTCCTACGAGCAGTACTTC	CASSLEVGYSYEQYF
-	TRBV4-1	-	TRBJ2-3	TGCGCCAGCAGCCATGTAGGACCCTTGGGGGCAGATACGCAGTATTTT	CASSHVGPLGADTQYF
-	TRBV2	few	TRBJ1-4	TGTGCCAGCGTAGCAACAGAAGCTAATGAAAAACTGTTTTTT	CASVATEANEKLFF
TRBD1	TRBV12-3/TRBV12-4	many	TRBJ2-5	TGTGCCAGCAGTACCAGACAGGGAAAGTCGGAGACCCAGTACTTC	CASSTRQGKSETQYF
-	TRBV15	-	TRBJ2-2	TGTGCCACCAGCATGATACAGCGGAACACCGGGGAGCTGTTTTTT	CATSMIQRNTGELFF
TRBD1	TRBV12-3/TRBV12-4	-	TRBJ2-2	TGTGCCAGCAGTTTGATAGGGGGGGACAGGGGTTTAATTGCGAACACCGGGGAGCTGTTTTTT	CASSLIGGDRGLIANTGELFF
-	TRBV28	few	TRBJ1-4	TGTGCCAGCAGTTTTTCCACTTTACTCGGTGGTTGGGATGAAAAACTGTTTTTT	CASSFSTLLGGWDEKLFF
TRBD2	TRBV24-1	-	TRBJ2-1	TGTGCCACCAGTGATCACCGGACTAGCGGGAGCCCCTACAATGAGCAGTTCTTC	CATSDHRTSGSPYNEQFF
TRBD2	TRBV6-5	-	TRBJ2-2	TGTGCCAGCAGTTACGCACTAGCGGGGGGGGCCGGGGAGCTGTTTTTT	CASSYALAGGAGELFF
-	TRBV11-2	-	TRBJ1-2	TGTGCCAGCAGCTTAGATCAGGGGTCGGGTGGCTACACCTTC	CASSLDQGSGGYTF
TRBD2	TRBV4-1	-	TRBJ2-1	TGCGCCAGCAGCCAGGAGACTAGCCTCTCCTACAATGAGCAGTTCTTC	CASSQETSLSYNEQFF
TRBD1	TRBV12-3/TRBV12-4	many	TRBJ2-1	TGTGCCAGCAGCTCGGGACAGTCCAATGAGCAGTTCTTC	CASSSGQSNEQFF
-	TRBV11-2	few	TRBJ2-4	TGTGCCAGCAGCTTTTTACCCTACGGGATGGGTGAGGGAAACATTCAGTACTTC	CASSFLPYGMGEGNIQYF
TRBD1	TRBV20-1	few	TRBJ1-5	TGCAGTGCTATGGTTGGGACAGGACGATCATCGGGTCAGCCCCAGCATTTT	CSAMVGTGRSSGQPQHF
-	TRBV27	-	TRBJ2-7	TGTGCCAGCAGTGAAGCGGGTATTTCTTGGGAGCAGTACTTC	CASSEAGISWEQYF